The sequence of this TCR beta chain was determined in a study of naive and memory T cell subsets. Germline values: CDR1 SQVTM, CDR2 ANQGSEA. Trimming pared 4 bases from V and 1 base from J, leaving 15 bases between. This CDR3 region has 15 residues. Amplification of ligated cDNA took four PCR rounds with SP2 and nested alpha and beta constant primers. MiXCR, run by TCRdb on the 5' RACE reads, gives a single entry per CDR3 protein. This table has 45,000 to 55,000 distinct CDR3 sequences, 4.7% appearing once. An oligonucleotide containing a UMI was ligated to the 3' end of TCR cDNA. RNA was extracted from 2.5 ml of whole blood of healthy adults. Cells were not sorted; total RNA input targeted roughly 1 to 1000 ng.

The V and J genes are TRBV29-1 and TRBJ2-3; D possibly uses TRBD1 or TRBD2 (5 bases each). The receptor was isolated from a female donor in good health. The CDR3 region is CSVGSKRTRTDTQYF. The CDR3 region has the DNA TGCAGCGTTGGTTCGAAGCGGACACGCACAGATACGCAGTATTTT.